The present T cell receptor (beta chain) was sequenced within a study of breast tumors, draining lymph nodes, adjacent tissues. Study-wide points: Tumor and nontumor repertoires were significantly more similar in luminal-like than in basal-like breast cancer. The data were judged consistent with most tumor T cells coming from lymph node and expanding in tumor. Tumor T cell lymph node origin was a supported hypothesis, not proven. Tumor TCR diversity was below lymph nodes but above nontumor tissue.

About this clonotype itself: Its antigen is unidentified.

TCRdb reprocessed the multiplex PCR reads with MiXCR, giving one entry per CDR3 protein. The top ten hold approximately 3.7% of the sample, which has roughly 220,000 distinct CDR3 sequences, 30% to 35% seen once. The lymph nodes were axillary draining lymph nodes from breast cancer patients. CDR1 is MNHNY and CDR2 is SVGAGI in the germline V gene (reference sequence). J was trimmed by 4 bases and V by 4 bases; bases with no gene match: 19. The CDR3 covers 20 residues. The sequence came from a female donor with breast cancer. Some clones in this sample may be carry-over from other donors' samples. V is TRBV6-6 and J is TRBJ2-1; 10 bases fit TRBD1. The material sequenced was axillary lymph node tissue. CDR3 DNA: TGTGCCAGCAGTTCGGGGGGACAGGGGTTCTTGCGGGAAGTATACAATGAGCAGTTCTTC. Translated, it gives CASSSGGQGFLREVYNEQFF.